This T cell receptor (beta chain) was captured in a study of CD8 T cells in Susac syndrome (dated by TCRdb to between 2019 and 2020). Concerning the study at large: Among the Susac syndrome patients who were sequenced, clinically active disease was present in six and clinical remission was observed in fewer than 10. At blood withdrawal, Susac syndrome patients were therapy-naive, treated with corticosteroids (with IVIg additionally given to some), or treated with IVIg alone. Repertoire sequencing was used to test whether CD8+ T cell activation and differentiation in Susac syndrome was antigen driven. The full study reports these points: The CD4+ T cell repertoire of patients with Susac syndrome showed no detectable clonal expansion. The number of individuals in the TCR sequencing and HLA analysis was acknowledged as relatively small.

Peripheral blood CD8+ and CD4+ T cells from healthy donors, Susac syndrome patients and multiple sclerosis patients were profiled using high-throughput TCR beta sequencing. The Susac syndrome patients fulfilled recently defined diagnostic criteria for definite or probable disease. CD8+ TEMRA cells were enriched by FACS, while bulk CD8+ and CD4+ T cells were purified by magnetic negative isolation. Blood was collected in EDTA tubes and processed within 24 hours, with PBMCs isolated through density gradient centrifugation. PBMCs intended for TCR sequencing were frozen in liquid nitrogen and were later thawed in a 37 degrees C water bath. A purity of at least 90% was achieved for sorted or isolated CD4+, CD8+ and CD8+ TEMRA cells. RNA was extracted using the RNeasy kit, and roughly 0.45 to 1 microgram was reverse transcribed with random hexamers. The immunoSEQ multiplex PCR assay, covering 54 Vbeta and 13 Jbeta segments, was used to amplify TCR beta CDR3 regions. To correct PCR amplification bias, a synthetic template baseline was used for both primer optimization and computational correction. Per the original workflow: Reads were assigned to V, D and J genes according to IMGT and analyzed in immunoSEQ Analyzer, with only productive sequences retained. To calculate clonality, Shannon entropy was normalized by log2 of the number of productive unique sequences and then subtracted from one. For each patient and control, public and private clones were evaluated within the 100 most prevalent clones. Clones were defined as Susac-specific if absent from the healthy and MS cohorts, from roughly 1,100 published viral clones and from other ImmuneACCESS disease sequences. TCRdb itself trimmed the public reads at Q25 with fastp, ran MiXCR and retained productive beta chains. Every entry covers one CDR3 protein and lists the most common genes and DNA from its rows. Clone size and V and J calls follow TCRdb, not the original study. Present in this sample are more than 110,000 distinct CDR3 sequences, 95% of which were seen just once. The ten largest clones represent approximately 0.13% of the sample.

A word on this clonotype: Its cognate antigen has yet to be identified. Base qualities were left out, and no much larger clone turns up one base away.

V is clipped by 4 bases and J by 1 base, and the sequence between their germline boundaries is 7 bases long. The germline V gene specifies LGHNA as CDR1 and YNFKEQ as CDR2. The CDR3 holds 13 amino acids from the cysteine to the phenylalanine. The entry retains the CDR3 DNA only, 39 bases that are in frame from base 1. The receptor comes from a human donor with Susac syndrome. Sequenced sample: CD4+ T cells from PBMCs. The V and J segments used are TRBV4-2 and TRBJ1-2; the D gene is unclear. The CDR3 corresponds to CASSPSINYGYTF. The base sequence is TGTGCCAGCAGCCCCTCGATTAACTATGGCTACACCTTC.